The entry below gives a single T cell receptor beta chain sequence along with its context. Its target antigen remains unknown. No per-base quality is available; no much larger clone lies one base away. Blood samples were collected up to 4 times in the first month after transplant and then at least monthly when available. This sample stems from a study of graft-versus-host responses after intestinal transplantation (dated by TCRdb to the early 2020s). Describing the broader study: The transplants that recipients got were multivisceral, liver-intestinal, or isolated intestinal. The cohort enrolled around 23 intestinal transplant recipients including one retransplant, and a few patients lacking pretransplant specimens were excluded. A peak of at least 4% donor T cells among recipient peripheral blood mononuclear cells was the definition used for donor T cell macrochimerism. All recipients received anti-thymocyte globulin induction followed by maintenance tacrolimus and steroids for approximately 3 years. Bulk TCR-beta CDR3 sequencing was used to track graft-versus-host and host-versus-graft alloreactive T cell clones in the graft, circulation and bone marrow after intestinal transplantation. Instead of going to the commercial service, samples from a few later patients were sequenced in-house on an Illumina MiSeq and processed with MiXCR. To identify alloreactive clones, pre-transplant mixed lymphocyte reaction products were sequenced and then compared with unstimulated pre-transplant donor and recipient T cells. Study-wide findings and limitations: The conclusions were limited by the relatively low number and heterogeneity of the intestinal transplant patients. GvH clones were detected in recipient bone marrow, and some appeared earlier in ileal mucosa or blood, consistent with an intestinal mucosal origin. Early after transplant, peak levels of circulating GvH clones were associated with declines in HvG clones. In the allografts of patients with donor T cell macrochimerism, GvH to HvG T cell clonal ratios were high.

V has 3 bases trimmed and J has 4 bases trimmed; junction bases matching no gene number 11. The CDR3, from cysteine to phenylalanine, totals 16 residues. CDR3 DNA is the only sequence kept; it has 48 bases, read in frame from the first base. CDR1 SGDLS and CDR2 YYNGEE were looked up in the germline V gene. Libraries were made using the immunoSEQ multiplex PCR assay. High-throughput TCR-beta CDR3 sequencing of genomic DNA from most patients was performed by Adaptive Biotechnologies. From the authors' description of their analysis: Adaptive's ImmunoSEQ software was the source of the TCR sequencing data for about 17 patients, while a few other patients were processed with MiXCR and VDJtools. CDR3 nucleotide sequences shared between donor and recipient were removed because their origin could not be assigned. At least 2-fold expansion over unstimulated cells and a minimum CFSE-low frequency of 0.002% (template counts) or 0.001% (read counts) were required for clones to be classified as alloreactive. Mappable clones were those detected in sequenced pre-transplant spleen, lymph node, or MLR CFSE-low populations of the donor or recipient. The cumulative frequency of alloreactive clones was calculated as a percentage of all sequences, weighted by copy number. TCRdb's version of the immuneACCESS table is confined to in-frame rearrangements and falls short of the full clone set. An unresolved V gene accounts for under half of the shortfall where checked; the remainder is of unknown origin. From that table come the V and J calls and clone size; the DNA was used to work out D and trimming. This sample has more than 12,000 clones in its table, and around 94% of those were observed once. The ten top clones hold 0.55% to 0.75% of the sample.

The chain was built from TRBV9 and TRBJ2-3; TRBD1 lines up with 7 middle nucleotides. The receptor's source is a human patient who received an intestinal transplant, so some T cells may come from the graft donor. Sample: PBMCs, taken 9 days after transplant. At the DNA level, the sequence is TGTGCCAGCAGCGACCCAGTAGGGGGCGGCGCAGATACGCAGTATTTT. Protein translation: CASSDPVGGGADTQYF. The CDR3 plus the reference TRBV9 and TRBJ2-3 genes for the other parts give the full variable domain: DSGVTQTPKHLITATGQRVTLRCSPRSGDLSVYWYQQSLDQGLQFLIQYYNGEERAKGNILERFSAQQFPDLHSELNLSSLELGDSALYFCASSDPVGGGADTQYFGPGTRLTVL.